The present T cell receptor beta chain was sequenced within a study of T cells in women clearing cervical HPV infection. As for the study in general: Case blood drawn at lesion detection; control blood after infection cleared.

In the case of this clone: Read coverage stops 3 residues before the CDR3 terminus; the germline J gene supplies the remainder.

Germline V gives CDR1 SGHTA, CDR2 FQGTGA. The CDR3 has 16 amino acids. The repertoire was sequenced with immunoSEQ multiplex PCR; TCRdb's copy has only in-frame clones and lacks some. Its listing shows 30,000 to 40,000 clones. Sequenced: blood buffy coat. The V and J genes are TRBV7-3 and TRBJ2-2, with a possible D match to TRBD1 (5 bases). The sequence derives from a woman aged 18 to 75 with a cervical HPV16 infection that either progressed to CIN3+ or cleared (not recorded which). The sequenced CDR3 bases are TGTGCCAGCAGCCTTCCTTCGTGGGCTGGGGCCAACGTG. It encodes CASSLPSWAGANV. The full CDR3 is CASSLPSWAGANVLFF.